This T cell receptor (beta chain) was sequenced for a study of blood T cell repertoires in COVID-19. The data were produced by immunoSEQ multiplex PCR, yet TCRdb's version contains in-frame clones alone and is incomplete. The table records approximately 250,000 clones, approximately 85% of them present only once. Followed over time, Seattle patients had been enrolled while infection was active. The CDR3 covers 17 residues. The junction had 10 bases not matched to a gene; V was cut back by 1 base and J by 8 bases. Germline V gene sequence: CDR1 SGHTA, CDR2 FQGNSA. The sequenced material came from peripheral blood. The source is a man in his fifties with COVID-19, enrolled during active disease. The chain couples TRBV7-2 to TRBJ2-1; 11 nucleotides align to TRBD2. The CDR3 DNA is TGTGCCAGCAGCTTAGGGGTAGCGGGGGGGCCGTGGCATGAGCAGTTCTTC. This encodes CASSLGVAGGPWHEQFF.